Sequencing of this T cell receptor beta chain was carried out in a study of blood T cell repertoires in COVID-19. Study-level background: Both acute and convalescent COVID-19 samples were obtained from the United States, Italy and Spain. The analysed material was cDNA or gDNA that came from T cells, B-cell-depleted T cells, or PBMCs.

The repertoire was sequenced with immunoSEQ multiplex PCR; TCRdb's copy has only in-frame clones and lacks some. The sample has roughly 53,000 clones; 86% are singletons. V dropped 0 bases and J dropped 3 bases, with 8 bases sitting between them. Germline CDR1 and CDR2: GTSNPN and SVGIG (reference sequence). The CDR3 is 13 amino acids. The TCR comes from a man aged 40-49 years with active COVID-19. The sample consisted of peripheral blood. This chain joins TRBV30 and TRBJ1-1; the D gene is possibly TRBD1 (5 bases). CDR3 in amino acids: CAWSVSGDTEAFF. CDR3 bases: TGTGCCTGGAGTGTATCGGGGGACACTGAAGCTTTCTTT.